One sample yielded the 21 T cell receptor beta chains listed below, sequenced in a study of monozygotic twins with inflammatory bowel disease. TCRdb re-called the 5' RACE reads; one entry per CDR3 protein, DNA not given. This sample contains a few hundred thousand distinct CDR3 sequences. The specimen was blood. Receptor source: a human donor with ulcerative colitis or Crohn's disease, or a healthy co-twin of an affected twin (not recorded which).

The V and J genes are TRBV12-3 or TRBV12-4 and TRBJ2-5; as DNA is missing, the TRBD1 call by TCRdb cannot be tested. The CDR3 runs to 16 residues. CDR3 region: CASSTRTGGWQETQYF.

The J gene is TRBJ2-1, the V gene TRBV4-3. Per the germline V gene, CDR1 is LGHNA and CDR2 is YSLEER. The CDR3 length is 16 residues. The CDR3 region is CASSQEGRGSYNEQFF.

The V gene is TRBV12-3 or TRBV12-4, the J gene TRBJ1-6; as DNA is missing, the TRBD1 call by TCRdb cannot be tested. The CDR3 runs to 15 residues. Here the CDR3 reads CASSLSRQANSPLHF.

The chain couples TRBV13 to TRBJ1-1. This CDR3 is built from 14 residues. Germline loops: CDR1 PRHDT, CDR2 FYEKMQ (reference sequence). This chain's CDR3 is CASSAYSAGDEAFF. Full variable domain (rest looked up from reference TRBV13 and TRBJ1-1): AAGVIQSPRHLIKEKRETATLKCYPIPRHDTVYWYQQGPGQDPQFLISFYEKMQSDKGSIPDRFSAQQFSDYHSELNMSSLELGDSALYFCASSAYSAGDEAFFGQGTRLTVV.

The chain carries TRBV19 and TRBJ2-3. This CDR3 contains 14 residues. Germline loops: CDR1 LNHDA, CDR2 SQIVND (reference sequence). CDR3 sequence: CASSIGVGTDTQYF.

The chain employs TRBV11-2 and TRBJ1-2. Germline loops: CDR1 SGHAT, CDR2 FQNNGV. The CDR3 sequence is 16 residues long. CDR3 loop: CASSLVPRQGFYGYTF.

This chain joins TRBV5-1 and TRBJ2-1; TCRdb's D gene call, TRBD1, goes unchecked for lack of DNA. Germline lookup yields CDR1 SGHRS and CDR2 YFSETQ. CDR3 size: 14 residues. The CDR3 here is CASSFRQGENEQFF. The variable domain in full, with the rest retrieved from reference TRBV5-1 and TRBJ2-1, is KAGVTQTPRYLIKTRGQQVTLSCSPISGHRSVSWYQQTPGQGLQFLFEYFSETQRNKGNFPGRFSGRQFSNSRSEMNVSTLELGDSALYLCASSFRQGENEQFFGPGTRLTVL.

This rearrangement joins TRBV25-1 to TRBJ2-7; no DNA is available, so the TRBD1 call from TCRdb remains unchecked. CDR1 MGHDK and CDR2 SYGVNS come from the germline V gene. There are 17 residues in the CDR3. Here the CDR3 reads CASSTSYRDTGAYEQYF.

The chain employs TRBV12-3 or TRBV12-4 and TRBJ2-2; TCRdb reports TRBD1, a call that lacks DNA to check it against. The CDR3 has 14 residues. The chain's CDR3 is CASSLYRVAGELFF.

This CDR3 reads CASSLTWTVPNSPLHF. The chain recombines TRBV5-5 with TRBJ1-6. Germline CDR1 and CDR2: SGHKS and YYEKEE (reference sequence). The CDR3 loop spans 16 amino acids.

This chain uses TRBV7-6 with TRBJ1-4; without DNA, the TCRdb call of TRBD1 cannot be checked. The CDR3 runs 16 residues. The germline V gene has CDR1 SGHVS and CDR2 FNYEAQ. CDR3 residues: CASSQRGVATNEKLFF.

This chain connects TRBV11-2 to TRBJ2-1; the D gene TCRdb calls, TRBD2, cannot be checked with no DNA. The CDR3 runs 17 residues. Germline V gene sequence: CDR1 SGHAT, CDR2 FQNNGV. The CDR3 protein is CASRPRTSGGAVNEQFF. The entire variable domain, with the rest obtained from reference TRBV11-2 and TRBJ2-1, is as follows: EAGVAQSPRYKIIEKRQSVAFWCNPISGHATLYWYQQILGQGPKLLIQFQNNGVVDDSQLPKDRFSAERLKGVDSTLKIQPAKLEDSAVYLCASRPRTSGGAVNEQFFGPGTRLTVL.

The genes are TRBV7-9 and TRBJ2-5; with no DNA, the TCRdb D assignment of TRBD2 cannot be verified. Germline values: CDR1 SEHNR, CDR2 FQNEAQ (reference sequence). The CDR3 loop spans 15 amino acids. CDR3 loop: CASTLGSSGRKTQYF.

The chain uses TRBV7-2 and TRBJ1-2. The germline V gene has CDR1 SGHTA and CDR2 FQGNSA. The CDR3 spans 15 residues. The CDR3 here is CASSISTTEGNGYTF.

V gene TRBV20-1 combines with J gene TRBJ2-1. Germline V gene lookup returns CDR1 DFQATT and CDR2 SNEGSKA (reference sequence). This CDR3 spans 15 amino acids. The CDR3 reads CSARRGETTYNEQFF.

This chain connects TRBV20-1 to TRBJ2-3; TCRdb outputs TRBD1, but without DNA this stays unchecked. This CDR3 region has 14 residues. Germline V gene lookup returns CDR1 DFQATT and CDR2 SNEGSKA (reference sequence). CDR3 region: CSASRLRATDTQYF.

The rearrangement uses TRBV5-1 and TRBJ2-5. The germline CDR1 and CDR2 sequences are SGHRS and YFSETQ. CDR3 length: 12 residues. CDR3 sequence reads: CASSVWRETQYF.

CDR3 amino acids: CAISLDRVPPDTQYF. The chain joins TRBV10-3 to TRBJ2-3; TCRdb names TRBD1, which stays unverified in the absence of DNA. CDR1 is ENHRY and CDR2 is SYGVKD in the germline V gene. The CDR3 runs 15 residues.

CDR3 loop: CASRPRQTDTQYF. This sequence joins TRBV7-6 and TRBJ2-3; checking the TCRdb D call of TRBD1 is not possible without DNA. The CDR3 consists of 13 residues. The germline gives CDR1 SGHVS, CDR2 FNYEAQ.

V usage is TRBV12-3 or TRBV12-4 and J usage is TRBJ2-1; lacking DNA, the TRBD1 call made by TCRdb goes unchecked. The CDR3 is 14 residues long. The CDR3 region is CATLPGQPYNEQFF.

This chain's CDR3 is CASSVASSEQYF. This chain joins TRBV9 and TRBJ2-7. This CDR3 comprises 12 residues. Germline V gene lookup returns CDR1 SGDLS and CDR2 YYNGEE.